This TCR beta chain was profiled in a study of blood T cell repertoires in COVID-19. Clones were sequenced by immunoSEQ multiplex PCR, and TCRdb holds only the in-frame ones, with some missing. The sample comprises over 200,000 clones, roughly 88% of which are singletons, and 3.7% rests with the top ten. Participants were aged about 18 to 95 years, lived in 25 or so US areas, and enrolled virtually. Participants had their cohort set by participant-reported clinical history. Trimming cost V 2 bases and J 2 bases, with 12 bases left between them. In germline, CDR1 is LGHDT, CDR2 YNNKEL (reference sequence). The CDR3 consists of 15 residues.

The rearrangement uses TRBV3-1 (or the pseudogene TRBV3-2) and TRBJ1-1, with no clear D. The sample comprised PBMCs or T cells enriched from blood (not recorded which). This TCR was recovered from a woman in her twenties or thirties who had been exposed to COVID-19. CDR3 in DNA: TGTGCCAGCAGCCAAAACCCCACGGGAAACACTGAAGCTTTCTTT. It specifies CASSQNPTGNTEAFF.